The 32 T cell receptor beta chains given below trace back to one sample, sequenced in a study of T cells in Graves' hyperthyroidism and ophthalmopathy. Amplified TCR beta CDR3 regions derived from RNA transcripts. TCR CDR3 underwent first-round RT-PCR with the HTBI primer set. TCRdb passed the multiplex PCR reads through MiXCR, listing each CDR3 protein once. The sample has some 770,000 distinct CDR3 sequences, roughly 15% seen once. Sequencing was carried out using blood. The source of these receptors is a man aged 18 to 30 with Graves' hyperthyroidism.

In this sample, this clonotype turned up many times. The gene calls are TRBV27 and TRBJ1-5, with D possibly TRBD1 on 6 matching bases. Per the germline V gene, CDR1 is MNHEY and CDR2 is SMNVEV (reference sequence). This CDR3 has 19 amino acids. Deletions cut 7 bases from V and 2 bases from J, with 27 bases between. The CDR3 nucleotides read TGTGCCAGCAAGCTACTCCGGGACAAATCTTTAGCGGGCAATCAGCCCCAGCATTTT. It yields the protein CASKLLRDKSLAGNQPQHF.

This clonotype has a count of ten or more. The rearrangement links TRBV10-3 to TRBJ2-7, with 9 bases matching TRBD1. The CDR3 loop spans 14 amino acids. With V trimmed by 3 bases and J by 3 bases, 3 bases remained unmatched. The V gene's germline CDR1 is ENHRY and CDR2 SYGVKD. CDR3 sequence: CAISDGQGNYEQYF. Here the CDR3 DNA reads TGTGCCATCAGTGACGGACAGGGGAACTACGAGCAGTACTTC.

In this sample, this clonotype turned up many times. This sequence joins TRBV7-6 and TRBJ2-7; TRBD1 aligns across 7 bases. The J segment lost 6 bases and the V segment lost 6 bases, leaving 5 bases of the junction unmatched. The CDR3 consists of 12 residues. Looked up from germline, CDR1 is SGHVS and CDR2 is FNYEAQ. The CDR3: CASSLPGGEQYF. CDR3 sequence (DNA): TGTGCCAGCAGTCTCCCAGGGGGCGAGCAGTACTTC.

The chain uses TRBV6-2 or TRBV6-3 and TRBJ1-4, with a weak D call TRBD1 (6 bases). The ends were cut back, 0 bases at V and 4 bases at J, with 9 bases in the middle. This CDR3 contains 15 residues. The germline CDR1 and CDR2 sequences are MNHEY and SVGEGT. This CDR3 reads CASSYSGGLNEKLFF. The CDR3 DNA is TGTGCCAGCAGTTACTCAGGGGGACTTAATGAAAAACTGTTTTTT.

The chain has TRBV24-1 and TRBJ2-3; possible D gene TRBD1, 6 bases. The CDR3 totals 13 residues. V lost 9 bases to trimming and J lost 2 bases, with 11 bases between them. From germline, CDR1 is KGHDR and CDR2 SFDVKD. This CDR3 reads CATGTPNTDTQYF. For the CDR3, the DNA is TGTGCCACCGGGACACCTAACACAGATACGCAGTATTTT.

This clonotype has at least ten counts. This CDR3 is CASSLTGTYKAGPYEQYF. CDR3 DNA: TGTGCCAGCAGCTTAACCGGGACGTATAAAGCCGGGCCCTACGAGCAGTACTTC. The chain couples TRBV11-1 to TRBJ2-7; D may match TRBD1 or TRBD2 (5 bases each). The V gene's germline CDR1 is SGHAT and CDR2 FQDESV (reference sequence). Trimming shortened V by 2 bases and J by 2 bases, and 22 bases separated the two germline ends. CDR3 size: 18 residues.

This clonotype was recorded many times. The rearrangement links TRBV20-1 to TRBJ2-7; D gene ambiguous. CDR1 and CDR2 from the germline V gene are DFQATT and SNEGSKA (reference sequence). CDR3 length: 13 residues. V lost 1 base, J lost 3 bases, and 10 bases lay in between. This chain's CDR3 is CSARVPYLYEQYF. The CDR3 bases are TGCAGTGCTAGAGTTCCCTATCTCTACGAGCAGTACTTC.

The chain links TRBV7-2 to TRBJ2-6, with D possibly matching TRBD1 (6 bases). Per the germline V gene, CDR1 is SGHTA and CDR2 is FQGNSA. The V end lost 0 bases, the J end lost 3 bases, and 9 bases lay between the germline ends. The length of the CDR3 is 16 residues. CDR3 sequence: CASSLALTGGANVLTF. The CDR3 nucleotides read TGTGCCAGCAGCTTAGCGCTGACAGGTGGGGCCAACGTCCTGACTTTC.

In this sample, this clonotype turned up a few times. The junction does not match germline at one end; this may be a read error. This rearrangement joins TRBV12-3 or TRBV12-4 to TRBJ2-5; D is unresolved. The CDR3 contains 11 residues. CDR3 in amino acids: CASSFSNTLDF. As DNA, the CDR3 is TGTGCCAGCAGTTTTTCCAATACGCTGGACTTC.

This clonotype occurred many times. The chain is built from TRBV11-2 and TRBJ2-5, with D perhaps matching TRBD1 or TRBD2 (5 bases each). The CDR3 covers 13 residues. From germline, CDR1 is SGHAT and CDR2 FQNNGV. The ends were cut back, 7 bases at V and 0 bases at J, with 9 bases in the middle. The DNA of the CDR3 is TGTGCCAGCACCTCGGGGCACCAAGAGACCCAGTACTTC. This sequence encodes CASTSGHQETQYF. Full variable domain (rest looked up from reference TRBV11-2 and TRBJ2-5): EAGVAQSPRYKIIEKRQSVAFWCNPISGHATLYWYQQILGQGPKLLIQFQNNGVVDDSQLPKDRFSAERLKGVDSTLKIQPAKLEDSAVYLCASTSGHQETQYFGPGTRLLVL.

This clonotype was observed a handful of times. The chain is built from TRBV7-2 and TRBJ1-5; D gene unclear. The V and J ends lost 2 bases and 0 bases respectively, with 11 bases between them. This CDR3 spans 16 amino acids. Looked up from germline, CDR1 is SGHTA and CDR2 is FQGNSA. The CDR3 nucleotides read TGTGCCAGCAGCTTATCCTCGGGATATAGCAATCAGCCCCAGCATTTT. Its translation is CASSLSSGYSNQPQHF.

Notes on this clonotype: At one boundary the junction diverges from the germline segment, which might be a read error. The V gene is TRBV12-3 or TRBV12-4, the J gene TRBJ2-1; perhaps TRBD2 as D (6 bases). CDR3 length: 14 residues. The CDR3 DNA sequence: TGTGCCAGCAGTTTCCGGCTAGCGTACAGTGAGCAGTTCTTC. Translating it yields CASSFRLAYSEQFF.

This clonotype was seen repeatedly, ten times or more. V and J are TRBV5-1 and TRBJ2-5; 12 bases map to TRBD1. Germline V gives CDR1 SGHRS, CDR2 YFSETQ. Germline trimming cut 4 bases from V and 2 bases from J; bases unmatched to any gene: 3. The CDR3 has 15 amino acids. The CDR3 nucleotides read TGCGCCAGCAGCAGGGACAGGGGGCCGCAAGAGACCCAGTACTTC. Encoded protein: CASSRDRGPQETQYF.

This clonotype was observed a single time. A much larger clone lies one base from this, so it may be a read error. This chain links TRBV9 with TRBJ1-1, with unresolved D. The germline gives CDR1 SGDLS, CDR2 YYNGEE. This CDR3 region has 16 residues. CDR3 sequence: CASSVGEIGSNTEALF. In DNA form, the CDR3 reads TGTGCCAGCAGCGTAGGGGAAATAGGGTCAAACACTGAAGCTCTCTTT.

Many counts were recorded for this clonotype. The chain carries TRBV12-3 or TRBV12-4 and TRBJ2-1; 7 bases line up with TRBD1. The junction had 9 bases not matched to a gene; V was cut back by 7 bases and J by 0 bases. The CDR3 extends over 16 amino acids. The CDR3 sequence is CASIPVGQSSYNEQFF. The CDR3 DNA follows: TGTGCCAGCATCCCCGTGGGACAGAGCTCCTACAATGAGCAGTTCTTC.

This clonotype was seen repeatedly, ten times or more. The chain links TRBV11-2 to TRBJ2-3; a weak D match, TRBD2 (6 bases). The CDR3 covers 17 residues. CDR1 and CDR2 from the germline V gene are SGHAT and FQNNGV. Trimming cost V 5 bases and J 3 bases, with 21 bases left between them. The CDR3 spells CASSLAVGGEGTDTQYF. The CDR3 DNA is TGTGCCAGCAGCCTAGCCGTGGGGGGAGAGGGTACAGATACGCAGTATTTT. Supplemented by reference TRBV11-2 and TRBJ2-3, the full variable domain reads EAGVAQSPRYKIIEKRQSVAFWCNPISGHATLYWYQQILGQGPKLLIQFQNNGVVDDSQLPKDRFSAERLKGVDSTLKIQPAKLEDSAVYLCASSLAVGGEGTDTQYFGPGTRLTVL.

This clonotype was counted a few times. CDR3 sequence reads: CASSLAGSKNIQYF. Here the CDR3 DNA reads TGTGCCAGCAGCTTGGCGGGGTCCAAAAACATTCAGTACTTC. This chain connects TRBV5-6 to TRBJ2-4, with a weak D call TRBD2 (5 bases). This CDR3 has 14 residues. V was clipped by 0 bases and J by 2 bases, with 6 bases between them. Germline V gene sequence: CDR1 SGHDT, CDR2 YYEEEE.

This clonotype has ten or more counts. The V gene is TRBV20-1, the J gene TRBJ1-1, with D tentatively TRBD1 (6 bases). Germline lookup yields CDR1 DFQATT and CDR2 SNEGSKA (reference sequence). The V gene lost 1 base and the J gene lost 4 bases, with 16 bases spanning the gap. The length of the CDR3 is 15 residues. DNA for the CDR3: TGCAGTGCTAGAGCTCACAGGGCAGATGGCACTGAAGCTTTCTTT. It specifies CSARAHRADGTEAFF.

The chain is built from TRBV7-8 and TRBJ2-1; tentatively, D is TRBD1 (5 bases). The germline V and J ends were trimmed by 1 base and 2 bases, with 12 bases remaining between them. CDR3 length equals 16 residues. Germline V CDR1 and CDR2: SGHVS, FQNEAQ. The CDR3 is CASSLGGPGPYNEQFF. The CDR3, as DNA: TGTGCCAGCAGCTTAGGGGGCCCTGGACCCTACAATGAGCAGTTCTTC.

The chain uses TRBV20-1 and TRBJ1-4; weak D call: TRBD1 (5 bases). V was clipped by 5 bases and J by 2 bases, with 12 bases between them. The CDR3 covers 14 residues. Germline V gene sequence: CDR1 DFQATT, CDR2 SNEGSKA (reference sequence). The CDR3 nucleotides are TGCAGTGCTGTTCAGGGTTGGACTAATGAAAAACTGTTTTTT. This codes for CSAVQGWTNEKLFF.

The V call is TRBV7-9, the J call TRBJ2-7; D is unresolved. CDR1 and CDR2 from the germline V gene are SEHNR and FQNEAQ (reference sequence). This CDR3 spans 14 amino acids. Trimming stripped 1 base from V and 5 bases from J, with 12 bases between. The CDR3 region has the DNA TGTGCCAGCAGCTTAGGGCGGAACAGCCACGAGCAGTACTTC. This sequence encodes CASSLGRNSHEQYF.

This clonotype showed up many times. The genes are TRBV20-1 and TRBJ1-1, with D perhaps matching TRBD1 (6 bases). CDR3 length: 12 amino acids. The V end lost 7 bases, the J end lost 4 bases, and 13 bases lay between the germline ends. Germline V gene data show CDR1 as DFQATT and CDR2 as SNEGSKA (reference sequence). The CDR3 DNA reads TGCAGTGGGACAGATCAGCCCACTGAAGCTTTCTTT. Protein sequence: CSGTDQPTEAFF.

This clonotype was recorded at least ten times. The chain couples TRBV2 to TRBJ1-5; D not certain. Germline V gene data show CDR1 as SNHLY and CDR2 as FYNNEI. The CDR3 consists of 12 residues. V lost 6 bases and J lost 3, with 6 bases in between. CDR3 coding DNA: TGTGCCAGCAGACAGCTCAATCAGCCCCAGCATTTT. As protein: CASRQLNQPQHF.

The sample holds a few counts of this clonotype. V gene TRBV9 combines with J gene TRBJ1-2; TRBD1 matches 11 bases. V was pared by 3 bases and J by 4 bases, with 8 bases of the junction left unmatched. Germline V lookup: CDR1 SGDLS, CDR2 YYNGEE. This CDR3 contains 16 residues. The DNA for the CDR3 is TGTGCCAGCAGCGCCACCGGACAGGGGGCTTCCTATGGCTACACCTTC. It yields the protein CASSATGQGASYGYTF.

The chain employs TRBV5-1 and TRBJ2-7; 10 bases match TRBD2. J lost 2 bases, V lost 0 bases, and 5 bases had no gene match. The CDR3 runs 16 residues. Germline values: CDR1 SGHRS, CDR2 YFSETQ. The CDR3, as DNA: TGCGCCAGCAGCTTGGTGGCTAGCGGGAGTGCCTACGAGCAGTACTTC. Its translation is CASSLVASGSAYEQYF.

A few counts support this clonotype. The V call is TRBV6-1, the J call TRBJ2-5; 9 bases are shared with TRBD2. This CDR3 has 17 amino acids. Germline CDR1 is MNHNS and CDR2 is SASEGT. CDR3 in DNA: TGTGTCCCCGTTGGGGAGGGGACTAGCCCAGCCCAAGAGACCCAGTACTTC. Its translation is CVPVGEGTSPAQETQYF.

About this clonotype itself: A much larger clone differs from this one at a single base, so this may be a read error. V gene TRBV27 combines with J gene TRBJ1-2, with D perhaps TRBD1 (5 bases). Trimming cost V 8 bases and J 4 bases, with 17 bases left between them. The CDR3 length is 14 residues. Germline V gene sequence: CDR1 MNHEY, CDR2 SMNVEV (reference sequence). The CDR3: CASGPPDSSYGYTF. CDR3 nucleotide sequence: TGTGCCAGCGGTCCACCTGACAGCAGCTATGGCTACACCTTC.

DNA of the CDR3: TGCAGCGCAATTGCGGCCGGGACAGGGGGGAGCACAGATACGCAGTATTTT. Its translation: CSAIAAGTGGSTDTQYF. The rearrangement joins TRBV29-1 to TRBJ2-3; 11 bases align to TRBD1. The CDR3 length is 17 residues. Germline CDR1 SQVTM, CDR2 ANQGSEA. J lost 0 bases, V lost 7 bases, and 12 bases had no gene match.

The rearrangement joins TRBV19 to TRBJ2-1; 9 bases fit TRBD2. V shed 8 bases and J 4 bases; nucleotides not matched to a gene: 12. CDR1 and CDR2 from the germline V gene are LNHDA and SQIVND (reference sequence). The length of the CDR3 is 16 residues. CDR3 residues: CASHSGRMPDYNEQFF. CDR3 bases: TGTGCCAGTCACAGCGGGAGGATGCCTGATTACAATGAGCAGTTCTTC.

This chain links TRBV28 with TRBJ2-4, with 10 bases identical to TRBD2. This CDR3 has 17 residues. Germline trimming cut 0 bases from V and 7 bases from J; bases unmatched to any gene: 9. In germline, CDR1 is MDHEN, CDR2 SYDVKM. The CDR3 spells CASSLWLAGVVGNIQYF. Written as DNA, the CDR3 is TGTGCCAGCAGTTTATGGCTAGCGGGAGTAGTCGGGAACATTCAGTACTTC.

In its sample, this clonotype was seen many times. V usage is TRBV28 and J usage is TRBJ2-3; TRBD2 matches at 7 bases. The CDR3 extends over 22 amino acids. CDR1 is MDHEN and CDR2 is SYDVKM in the germline V gene. With 5 bases clipped from V and 8 bases from J, the junction kept 34 bases outside the gene matches. CDR3 residues: CASSLFSHRGSIKAGPIGTQYF. CDR3 DNA sequence: TGTGCCAGCAGTCTATTCTCACACCGGGGATCTATTAAAGCGGGACCCATCGGTACGCAGTATTTT.

This clonotype has only a few counts. The chain links TRBV4-1 to TRBJ1-1; D remains ambiguous. The V and J ends lost 0 bases and 5 bases respectively, with 10 bases between them. The germline gives CDR1 MGHRA, CDR2 YSYEKL. The CDR3 has 14 residues. The CDR3 is CASSQDWAWTEAFF. The DNA for the CDR3 is TGCGCCAGCAGCCAAGATTGGGCGTGGACTGAAGCTTTCTTT.